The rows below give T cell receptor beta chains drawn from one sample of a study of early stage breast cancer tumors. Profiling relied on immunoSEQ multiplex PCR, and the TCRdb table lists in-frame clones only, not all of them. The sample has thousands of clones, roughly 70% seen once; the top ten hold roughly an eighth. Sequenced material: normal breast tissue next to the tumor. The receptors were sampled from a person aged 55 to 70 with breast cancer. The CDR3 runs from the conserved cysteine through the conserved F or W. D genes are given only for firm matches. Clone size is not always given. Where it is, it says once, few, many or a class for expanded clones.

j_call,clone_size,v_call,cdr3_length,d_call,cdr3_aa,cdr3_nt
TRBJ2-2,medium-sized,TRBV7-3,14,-,CASSLTGNTGELFF,TGTGCCAGCAGCTTAACCGGAAACACCGGGGAGCTGTTTTTT
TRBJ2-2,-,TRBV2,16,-,CASSPEGGAGTGELFF,TGTGCCAGCAGCCCCGAAGGGGGGGCGGGCACCGGGGAGCTGTTTTTT
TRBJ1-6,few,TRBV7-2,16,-,CASSPQIMPHNSPLHF,TGTGCCAGCAGTCCACAGATAATGCCCCATAATTCACCCCTCCACTTT
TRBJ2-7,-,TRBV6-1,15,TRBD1,CASSGRDSIAYEQYF,TGTGCCAGCAGTGGCCGGGACAGTATTGCCTACGAGCAGTACTTC
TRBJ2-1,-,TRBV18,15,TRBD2,CASSLRTSGYNEQFF,TGTGCCAGCTCATTACGGACTAGCGGATACAATGAGCAGTTCTTC
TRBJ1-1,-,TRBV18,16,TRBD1,CASSPRRTGGGTEAFF,TGTGCCAGCTCACCTCGAAGAACAGGGGGTGGCACTGAAGCTTTCTTT
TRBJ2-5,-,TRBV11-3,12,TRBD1,CASGDRGETQYF,TGTGCCAGCGGTGACAGGGGCGAGACCCAGTACTTC
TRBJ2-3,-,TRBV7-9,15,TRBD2,CASSQAGGGTDTQYF,TGTGCCAGCAGCCAAGCGGGAGGCGGAACAGATACGCAGTATTTT
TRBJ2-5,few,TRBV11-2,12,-,CASSPSWETQYF,TGTGCCAGCAGCCCTTCTTGGGAGACCCAGTACTTC
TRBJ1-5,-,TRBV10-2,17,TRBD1,CATAYQLTGQVSQPQHF,TGCGCCACAGCCTATCAGCTTACAGGACAGGTTAGCCAGCCCCAGCATTTT
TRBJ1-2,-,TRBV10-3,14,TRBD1,CAIRAGTGDMWYTF,TGTGCCATCAGAGCCGGGACAGGGGATATGTGGTACACCTTC
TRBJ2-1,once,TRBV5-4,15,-,CASGGQGGAYNEQFF,TGTGCCAGCGGGGGGCAAGGAGGGGCTTACAATGAGCAGTTCTTC
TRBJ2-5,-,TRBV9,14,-,CASSVAGQQETQYF,TGTGCCAGCAGCGTAGCCGGACAGCAAGAGACCCAGTACTTC
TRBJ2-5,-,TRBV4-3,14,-,CASSQEHPQETQYF,TGCGCCAGCAGCCAAGAACACCCCCAAGAGACCCAGTACTTC
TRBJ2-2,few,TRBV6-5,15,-,CASSSGTDNTGELFF,TGTGCCAGCAGTTCCGGGACGGATAACACCGGGGAGCTGTTTTTT
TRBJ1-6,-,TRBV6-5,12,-,CATRTDFSPLHF,TGTGCCACCAGGACAGATTTTTCACCCCTCCACTTT
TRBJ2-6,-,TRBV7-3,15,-,CASSSGDMRANVLTF,TGTGCCAGCAGCTCGGGAGATATGAGGGCCAACGTCCTGACTTTC
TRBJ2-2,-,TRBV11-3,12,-,CASTNQTGELFF,TGTGCCAGCACTAACCAAACCGGGGAGCTGTTTTTT
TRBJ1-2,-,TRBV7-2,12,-,CASTTSGYGYTF,TGTGCCAGCACCACGTCGGGCTATGGCTACACCTTC
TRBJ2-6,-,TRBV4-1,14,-,CASSRDSGANVLTF,TGCGCCAGCAGCCGGGACTCTGGGGCCAACGTCCTGACTTTC
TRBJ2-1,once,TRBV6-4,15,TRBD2,CASSRLAGGGNEQFF,TGTGCCAGCAGCAGACTAGCGGGAGGGGGCAATGAGCAGTTCTTC
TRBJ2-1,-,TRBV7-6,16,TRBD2,CASSLRAGEGYNEQFF,TGTGCCAGCAGCTTAAGGGCCGGGGAGGGCTACAATGAGCAGTTCTTC
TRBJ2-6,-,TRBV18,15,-,CASSPQGAGANVLTF,TGTGCCAGCTCACCGCAGGGAGCGGGGGCCAACGTCCTGACTTTC
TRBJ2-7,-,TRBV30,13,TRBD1,CAWSVTGSYEQYF,TGTGCCTGGAGTGTGACAGGGTCCTACGAGCAGTACTTC
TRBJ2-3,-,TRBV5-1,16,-,CASSLSSARLADTQYF,TGCGCCAGCAGCCTCTCCTCCGCTCGTCTCGCGGATACGCAGTATTTT
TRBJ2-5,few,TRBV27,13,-,CASSPLIQETQYF,TGTGCCAGCAGTCCGCTGATACAAGAGACCCAGTACTTC
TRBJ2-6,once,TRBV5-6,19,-,CASSLNWDGSHSGANVLTF,TGTGCCAGCAGCTTAAACTGGGACGGGTCCCACTCTGGGGCCAACGTCCTGACTTTC
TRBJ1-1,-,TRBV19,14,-,CASTLGRGYTEAFF,TGTGCCAGTACCCTCGGACGGGGGTACACTGAAGCTTTCTTT
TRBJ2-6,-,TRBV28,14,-,CASRPPGGANVLTF,TGTGCCAGCAGGCCACCCGGTGGGGCCAACGTCCTGACTTTC
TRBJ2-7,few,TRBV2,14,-,CASTGAGPFGEQYF,TGTGCCAGCACAGGGGCTGGGCCGTTCGGGGAGCAGTACTTC
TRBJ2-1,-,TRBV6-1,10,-,CASSYNEQFF,TGTGCCAGCTCCTACAATGAGCAGTTCTTC
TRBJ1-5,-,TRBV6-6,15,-,CASSYMGASNQPQHF,TGTGCCAGCAGTTACATGGGGGCTTCGAATCAGCCCCAGCATTTT
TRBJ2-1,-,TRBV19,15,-,CASDGGSGHYNEQFF,TGTGCCAGCGACGGAGGGAGCGGACATTACAATGAGCAGTTCTTC
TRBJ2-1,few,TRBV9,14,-,CASSVGDAYNEQFF,TGTGCCAGCAGCGTAGGGGATGCCTACAATGAGCAGTTCTTC
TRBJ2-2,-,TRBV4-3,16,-,CASSQRVGEPIGELFF,TGCGCCAGCAGCCAAAGGGTGGGCGAGCCAATCGGGGAGCTGTTTTTT
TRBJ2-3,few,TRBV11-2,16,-,CASSFRRVSGTDTQYF,TGTGCCAGCAGCTTCCGACGGGTCTCGGGCACAGATACGCAGTATTTT
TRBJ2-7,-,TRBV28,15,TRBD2,CASSSTREGLYEQYF,TGTGCCAGCAGCTCGACGCGGGAGGGCCTCTACGAGCAGTACTTC
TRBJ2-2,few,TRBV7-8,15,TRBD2,CASSLTSSEGGELFF,TGTGCCAGCAGCTTGACTAGCTCTGAGGGCGGGGAGCTGTTTTTT
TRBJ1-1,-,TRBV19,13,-,CASSLAGNTEAFF,TGTGCCAGTAGTTTGGCAGGTAACACTGAAGCTTTCTTT
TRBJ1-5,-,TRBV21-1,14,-,CASSKEERNQPQHF,TGTGCCAGCAGCAAAGAGGAGCGCAATCAGCCCCAGCATTTT
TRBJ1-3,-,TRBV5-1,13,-,CASSLVTGNTIYF,TGCGCCAGCAGCTTGGTTACCGGAAACACCATATATTTT
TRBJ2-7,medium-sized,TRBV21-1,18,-,CASSPKGTSGTLPYEQYF,TGTGCCAGCAGCCCTAAGGGGACTAGCGGGACGTTGCCCTACGAGCAGTACTTC
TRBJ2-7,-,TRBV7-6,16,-,CASSPNEFGASYEQYF,TGTGCCAGCAGCCCCAACGAGTTTGGGGCCTCCTACGAGCAGTACTTC
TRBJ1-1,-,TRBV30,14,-,CAWSGQAVNTEAFF,TGTGCCTGGAGTGGACAGGCCGTAAACACTGAAGCTTTCTTT
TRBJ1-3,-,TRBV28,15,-,CASSNEQRGGNTIYF,TGTGCCAGCTCCAATGAACAGCGCGGAGGAAACACCATATATTTT
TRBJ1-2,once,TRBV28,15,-,CASVAFSGQFYGYTF,TGTGCCAGTGTCGCCTTCTCCGGACAGTTCTATGGCTACACCTTC
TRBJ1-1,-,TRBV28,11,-,CASYSNTEAFF,TGTGCCAGCTACTCGAACACTGAAGCTTTCTTT
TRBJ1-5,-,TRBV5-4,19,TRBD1,CASSFRRGPLFASNQPQHF,TGTGCCAGCAGCTTTCGGAGGGGGCCCCTCTTCGCTAGCAATCAGCCCCAGCATTTT
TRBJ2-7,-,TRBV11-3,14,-,CASIDRDGTYEQYF,TGTGCCAGTATAGACCGGGACGGGACCTACGAGCAGTACTTC
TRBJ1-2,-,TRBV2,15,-,CASTSGGTGGYGYTF,TGTGCCAGCACCTCTGGGGGGACTGGAGGGTATGGCTACACCTTC
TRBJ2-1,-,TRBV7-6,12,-,CASSSPGREQFF,TGTGCCAGCAGCTCCCCCGGCCGGGAGCAGTTCTTC
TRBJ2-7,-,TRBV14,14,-,CASSPTTEAYEQYF,TGTGCCAGCAGCCCCACCACGGAGGCGTATGAGCAGTACTTC
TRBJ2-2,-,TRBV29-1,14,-,CSVLGGQVTGELFF,TGCAGCGTCTTAGGGGGGCAGGTGACCGGGGAGCTGTTTTTT
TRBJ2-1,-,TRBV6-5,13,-,CASSYSGANEQFF,TGTGCCAGCAGTTACTCGGGAGCCAATGAGCAGTTCTTC